A selection of T cell receptor beta chains follows, all from one sample in a study of OX40 agonist ivuxolimab in advanced cancers. Method: immunoSEQ multiplex PCR; TCRdb's copy keeps in-frame clones and lacks some. The table has about 46,000 clones, about 80% seen once. The sample here was CD4+ or CD8+ T cells sorted from blood, taken in a trial of the OX40 agonist ivuxolimab. Source of these receptors: an adult with an advanced solid tumor such as melanoma, head and neck, liver or kidney cancer. CDR3s include the opening cysteine and the closing phenylalanine or tryptophan. A D gene is named only where the DNA matches it firmly. The size of a clone is reported for some rows only, either as once, few or many, or as a class for expanded clones.

d_call: TRBD1
j_call: TRBJ2-3
clone_size: .
v_call: TRBV25-1
cdr3_aa: CASRFTGTGADTQYF
cdr3_nt: TGTGCCAGCAGATTTACCGGGACAGGGGCAGATACGCAGTATTTT

d_call: TRBD2
j_call: TRBJ2-7
clone_size: .
v_call: TRBV7-3
cdr3_aa: CASSFGGNRYEQYF
cdr3_nt: TGTGCCAGCAGCTTCGGGGGGAACCGCTACGAGCAGTACTTC

d_call: .
j_call: TRBJ2-5
clone_size: .
v_call: TRBV11-3
cdr3_aa: CASSIGPGQGLPGETQYF
cdr3_nt: TGTGCCAGCAGCATAGGGCCGGGGCAGGGGCTGCCGGGGGAGACCCAGTACTTC

d_call: .
j_call: TRBJ1-2
clone_size: .
v_call: TRBV20-1
cdr3_aa: CSASPFRGYTF
cdr3_nt: TGCAGTGCTAGTCCCTTTCGTGGCTACACCTTC

d_call: .
j_call: TRBJ1-3
clone_size: few
v_call: TRBV30
cdr3_aa: CAWSGTAGNTIYF
cdr3_nt: TGTGCCTGGAGTGGGACAGCTGGAAACACCATATATTTT

d_call: .
j_call: TRBJ2-3
clone_size: .
v_call: TRBV7-3
cdr3_aa: CASSLKGGGGYTDTQYF
cdr3_nt: TGTGCCAGCAGCTTAAAGGGTGGTGGCGGATACACAGATACGCAGTATTTT

d_call: .
j_call: TRBJ1-1
clone_size: .
v_call: TRBV7-3
cdr3_aa: CASSPGQLEKAFF
cdr3_nt: TGTGCCAGCAGCCCCGGACAGCTTGAGAAAGCTTTCTTT

d_call: .
j_call: TRBJ1-1
clone_size: .
v_call: TRBV5-1
cdr3_aa: CASSLEIGSNTEAFF
cdr3_nt: TGCGCCAGCAGCTTGGAGATAGGTTCAAACACTGAAGCTTTCTTT

d_call: .
j_call: TRBJ2-7
clone_size: .
v_call: TRBV13
cdr3_aa: CASSLGGEQYF
cdr3_nt: TGTGCCAGCAGCTTAGGAGGCGAGCAGTACTTC

d_call: .
j_call: TRBJ1-4
clone_size: .
v_call: TRBV9
cdr3_aa: CASSPHSATNEKLFF
cdr3_nt: TGTGCCAGCAGCCCTCACAGCGCAACTAATGAAAAACTGTTTTTT